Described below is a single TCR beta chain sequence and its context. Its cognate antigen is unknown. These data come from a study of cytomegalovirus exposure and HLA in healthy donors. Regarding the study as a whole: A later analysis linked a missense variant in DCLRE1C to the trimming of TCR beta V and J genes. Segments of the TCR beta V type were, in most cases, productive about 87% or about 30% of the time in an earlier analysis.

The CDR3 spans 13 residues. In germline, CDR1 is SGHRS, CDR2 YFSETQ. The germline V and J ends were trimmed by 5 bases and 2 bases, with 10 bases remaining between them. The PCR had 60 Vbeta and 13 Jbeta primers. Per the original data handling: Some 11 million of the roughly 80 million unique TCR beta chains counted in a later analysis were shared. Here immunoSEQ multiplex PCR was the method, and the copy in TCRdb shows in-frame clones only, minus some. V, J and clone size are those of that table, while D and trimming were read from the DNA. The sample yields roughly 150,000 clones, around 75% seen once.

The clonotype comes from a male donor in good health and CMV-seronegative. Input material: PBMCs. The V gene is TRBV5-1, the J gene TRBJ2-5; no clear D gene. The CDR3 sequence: CASRSPTQETQYF. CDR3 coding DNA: TGCGCCAGCAGGTCCCCCACACAAGAGACCCAGTACTTC.